Following are 3 T cell receptor beta chains from one sample sequenced in a study of cytomegalovirus exposure and HLA in healthy donors. Amplification used 60 Vbeta primers and 13 Jbeta primers. The data were produced by immunoSEQ multiplex PCR, yet TCRdb's version contains in-frame clones alone and is incomplete. The table lists fewer than 180,000 clones, around 79% of them singletons, with around 6.3% in the top ten. Sequenced sample: PBMCs. These receptors were taken from a man aged 50-59 years in good health and CMV-seropositive.

The J gene is TRBJ2-2, the V gene TRBV7-2; tentative D call: TRBD1 (6 bases). Germline assignment: CDR1 SGHTA and CDR2 FQGNSA. The CDR3 spans 14 residues. V shed 3 bases and J shed 5 bases, with 10 bases lying between them. CDR3 protein: CASSLGAGTGELFF. CDR3 coding DNA: TGTGCCAGCAGCTTGGGGGCCGGGACCGGGGAGCTGTTTTTT.

The CDR3 is CASRWDLPNEQFF. The CDR3 bases are TGCGCCAGCAGATGGGACTTGCCCAATGAGCAGTTCTTC. The genes are TRBV5-1 and TRBJ2-1, with a possible D match to TRBD2 (6 bases). The V gene's germline CDR1 is SGHRS and CDR2 YFSETQ. CDR3 length equals 13 residues. V was clipped by 5 bases and J by 6 bases, with 12 bases between them.

The chain couples TRBV27 to TRBJ1-4; TRBD1 matches at 9 bases. The J segment lost 2 bases and the V segment lost 6 bases, leaving 7 bases of the junction unmatched. The CDR3 runs to 16 residues. CDR1 is MNHEY and CDR2 is SMNVEV in the germline V gene (reference sequence). The CDR3 DNA sequence: TGTGCCAGCAGCCCGGGACAGGGTCCCACTAATGAAAAACTGTTTTTT. Protein: CASSPGQGPTNEKLFF.